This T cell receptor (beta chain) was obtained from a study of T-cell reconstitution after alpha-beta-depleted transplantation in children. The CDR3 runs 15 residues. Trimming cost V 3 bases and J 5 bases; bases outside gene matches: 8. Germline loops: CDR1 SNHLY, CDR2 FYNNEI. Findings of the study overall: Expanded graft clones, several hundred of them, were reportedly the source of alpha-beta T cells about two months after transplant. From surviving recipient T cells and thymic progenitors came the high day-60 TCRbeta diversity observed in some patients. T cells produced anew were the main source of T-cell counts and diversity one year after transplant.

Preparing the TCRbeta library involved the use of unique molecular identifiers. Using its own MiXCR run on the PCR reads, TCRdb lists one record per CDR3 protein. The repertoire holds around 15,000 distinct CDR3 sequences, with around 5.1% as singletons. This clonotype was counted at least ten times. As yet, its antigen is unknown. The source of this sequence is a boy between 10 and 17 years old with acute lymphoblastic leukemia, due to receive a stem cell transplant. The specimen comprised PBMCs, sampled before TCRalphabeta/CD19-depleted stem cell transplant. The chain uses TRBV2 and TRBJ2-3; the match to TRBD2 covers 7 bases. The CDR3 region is CASSDWAGGGDTQYF. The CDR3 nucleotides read TGTGCCAGCAGTGATTGGGCAGGCGGGGGAGATACGCAGTATTTT.